This TCR beta chain derives from a study of spatial heterogeneity in lung cancer. Overall study: The donor group consisted of roughly 70 patients who had untreated, early-stage non-small cell lung cancer. Available follow-up PBMC samples were sequenced, at a median of approximately two years post-resection. Fewer alpha-chain than beta-chain sequences were consistently detected.

Trimming removed 3 bases at V and 4 bases at J, with 9 bases between. CDR1 is MDHEN and CDR2 is SYDVKM in the germline V gene. This CDR3 spans 13 amino acids. The time point here: blood at routine non-recurrence follow-up after resection. Whole RNA came from tumor, nontumor lung or frozen PBMC and was sequenced without being sorted. This clonotype was observed a few times. The presence of a unique molecular identifier marked each TCR cDNA molecule. MiXCR was run by TCRdb on the 5' RACE reads, yielding one entry per CDR3 protein. The table lists 95,000 to 130,000 distinct CDR3 sequences, 9% to 15% of them singletons.

This receptor was obtained from a male donor with early-stage non-small cell lung cancer. V gene TRBV28 combines with J gene TRBJ1-2; TRBD1 is a possible D gene (5 bases). The sequences come from PBMCs, collected at follow-up. The CDR3 nucleotides read TGTGCCAGCAGTTTTAGGGGTAGCTATGGCTACACCTTC. It codes for CASSFRGSYGYTF.